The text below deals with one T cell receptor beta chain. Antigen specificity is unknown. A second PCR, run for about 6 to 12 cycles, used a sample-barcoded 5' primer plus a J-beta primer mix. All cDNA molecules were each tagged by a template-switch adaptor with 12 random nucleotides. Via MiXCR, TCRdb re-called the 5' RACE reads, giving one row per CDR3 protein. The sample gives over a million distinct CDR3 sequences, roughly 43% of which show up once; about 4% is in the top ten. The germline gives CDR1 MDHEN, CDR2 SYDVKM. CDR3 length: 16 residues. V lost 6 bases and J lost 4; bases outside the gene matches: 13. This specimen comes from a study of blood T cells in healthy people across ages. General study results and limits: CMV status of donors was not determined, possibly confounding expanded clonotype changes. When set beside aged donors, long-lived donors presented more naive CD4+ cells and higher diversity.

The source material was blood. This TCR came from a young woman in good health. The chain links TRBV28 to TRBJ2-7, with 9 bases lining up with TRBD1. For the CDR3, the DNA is TGTGCCAGCAGCACGCCGCTGGGACAGGGTCGATACGAGCAGTACTTC. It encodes CASSTPLGQGRYEQYF.